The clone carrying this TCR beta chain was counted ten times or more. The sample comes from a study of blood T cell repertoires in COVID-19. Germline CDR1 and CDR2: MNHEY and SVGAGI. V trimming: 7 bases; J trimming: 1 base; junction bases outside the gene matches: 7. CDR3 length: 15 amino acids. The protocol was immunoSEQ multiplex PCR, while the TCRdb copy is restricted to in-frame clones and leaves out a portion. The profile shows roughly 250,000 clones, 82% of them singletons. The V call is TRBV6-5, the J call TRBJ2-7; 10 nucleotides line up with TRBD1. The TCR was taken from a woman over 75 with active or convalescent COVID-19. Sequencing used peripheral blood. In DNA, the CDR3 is TGTGCCAGCAAAGAAGGACAGGGGGGATCCTACGAGCAGTACTTC. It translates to CASKEGQGGSYEQYF.